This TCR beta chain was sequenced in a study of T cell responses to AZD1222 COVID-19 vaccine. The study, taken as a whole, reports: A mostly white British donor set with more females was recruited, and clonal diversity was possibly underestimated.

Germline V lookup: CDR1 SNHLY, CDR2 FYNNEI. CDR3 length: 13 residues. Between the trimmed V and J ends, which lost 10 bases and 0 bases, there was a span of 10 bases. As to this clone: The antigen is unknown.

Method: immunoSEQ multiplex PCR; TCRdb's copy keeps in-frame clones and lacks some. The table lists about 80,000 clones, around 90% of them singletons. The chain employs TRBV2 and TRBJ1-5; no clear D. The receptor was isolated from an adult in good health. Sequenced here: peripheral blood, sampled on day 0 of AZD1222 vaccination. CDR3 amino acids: CANNDGSNQPQHF. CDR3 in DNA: TGTGCCAACAACGACGGTAGCAATCAGCCCCAGCATTTT.